At least ten counts were recorded for the clone carrying this T cell receptor beta chain. This sample was included in a study of T cells in Graves' hyperthyroidism and ophthalmopathy. TCR beta CDR3 regions were amplified from RNA transcripts. The study used the HTBI primer set for a first-round RT-PCR of the TCR CDR3. Each CDR3 protein is one row after TCRdb ran MiXCR on the multiplex PCR reads. Here the sample spans around 600,000 distinct CDR3 sequences, approximately 15% being singletons. Trimming removed 4 bases at V and 12 bases at J, with 16 bases between. Germline values: CDR1 SGHNT, CDR2 YENEEA. The CDR3 is made up of 13 amino acids.

Specimen: blood. The source is a woman between 18 and 30 years old with Graves' ophthalmopathy. The V gene is TRBV11-3, the J gene TRBJ1-5, with D perhaps matching TRBD1 (5 bases). The CDR3 nucleotides are TGTGCCAGCAGCTCCGGAGAGGGGAGGTACCAGCATTTT. Translated, it gives CASSSGEGRYQHF.